Given below is one T cell receptor (beta chain) in context. Its antigen remains unidentified. The data stem from a study of cytomegalovirus exposure and HLA in healthy donors. Study overall: Early on, a data release was issued that held 80 million to 90 million unique TCRs from HLA-typed donors.

Study results and limitations: Sequencing had likely introduced a cluster of highly shared sequence variants as an artifact.

Primers: 60 Vbeta forward and 13 Jbeta reverse. Methods used by the authors: In a later analysis, 60 million to 90 million unique TCR beta chains included roughly 11 million shared by two or more donors. Assay: immunoSEQ multiplex PCR; the TCRdb copy retains only in-frame clones and omits some. V, J and clone size are taken as reported in that table, and D and trimming were inferred from the DNA itself. The sample lists roughly 90,000 clones; 80% to 90% were seen once. Sequencing used PBMCs. The TCR was taken from a man in his thirties or forties in good health and CMV-seropositive.

CDR3 protein: CASSQDRVGDGETQYF. CDR3 bases: TGTGCCAGCAGTCAGGACAGGGTTGGTGATGGAGAGACCCAGTACTTC. The chain joins TRBV6-6 to TRBJ2-5; 8 nucleotides agree with TRBD1. With 5 bases clipped from V and 4 bases from J, the junction kept 12 bases outside the gene matches. Germline CDR1 is MNHNY and CDR2 is SVGAGI (reference sequence). CDR3 size: 16 residues.